This T cell receptor beta chain derives from a study of T cell responses to AZD1222 COVID-19 vaccine. Study overall: Second doses at about 4 or about 12 weeks were pooled.

Of note for this clone: What it binds is not known.

Study-level points and caveats: Nearly half of spike-specific TCRs reportedly target unmutated variant regions. Seropositive at baseline were only 5 to 7 AZD1222 recipients. Females made up more of the donors, who were largely white British, and clonal diversity may have come out too low.

Using immunoSEQ multiplex PCR, the repertoire was profiled, and TCRdb retains in-frame clones only, with some absent. The profile covers around 130,000 clones, with 85% to 90% appearing a single time and less than 15% taken by the ten largest. The sequence derives from an adult in good health. Material: peripheral blood, obtained on day 0 of AZD1222 vaccination.

In DNA, the CDR3 is TGTGCCAGCAGTTCTATCATGGACAGAAGCTCCTATAATTCACCCCTCCACTTT. It yields the protein CASSSIMDRSSYNSPLHF. The chain employs TRBV28 and TRBJ1-6, with D possibly matching TRBD1 (6 bases). The CDR3 consists of 18 residues. Germline V lookup: CDR1 MDHEN, CDR2 SYDVKM. V was cut by 4 bases and J by 0 bases, with 16 bases left in between.